The 23 T cell receptor beta chains presented below share a single source sample, sequenced in a study of CD8 T cells in Susac syndrome. It was with random hexamers that about 0.45 to 1 ug RNA was reverse transcribed. One entry per CDR3 protein results from TCRdb running MiXCR on the immunoSEQ multiplex PCR reads. Of approximately 94,000 distinct CDR3 sequences listed, 95% are singletons. Material: CD8+ T cells from PBMCs. The receptors were gathered from a human donor with Susac syndrome.

The chain uses TRBV25-1 and TRBJ1-1; a possible D gene is TRBD1 (6 bases). The germline CDR1 and CDR2 sequences are MGHDK and SYGVNS. With 4 bases removed from V and 1 base from J, the gap between germline ends came to 10 bases. This CDR3 comprises 14 residues. In DNA, the CDR3 is TGTGCCAGCAGTGTTGGGGGCGGGAACACTGAAGCTTTCTTT. Translation gives CASSVGGGNTEAFF.

The rearrangement uses TRBV4-1 and TRBJ2-2; the D is unclear. Trimming cost V 1 base and J 10 bases, with 10 bases left between them. The V gene's germline CDR1 is MGHRA and CDR2 YSYEKL. The length of the CDR3 is 13 residues. CDR3 residues: CASSQARKEELFF. CDR3 DNA sequence: TGCGCCAGCAGCCAAGCCCGCAAGGAGGAGCTGTTTTTT.

V usage is TRBV29-1 and J usage is TRBJ2-1, with 15 bases lining up with TRBD2. CDR3 length: 19 residues. V was clipped by 1 base and J by 0 bases; unmatched bases: 7. From germline, CDR1 is SQVTM and CDR2 ANQGSEA. The CDR3 is CSVEGRTSGRETSYNEQFF. The CDR3 bases are TGCAGCGTTGAAGGACGGACTAGCGGGAGGGAAACCTCCTACAATGAGCAGTTCTTC.

The V call is TRBV12-3 or TRBV12-4, the J call TRBJ2-7; D might be TRBD2 (5 bases). Trimming took off 1 base at V and 3 bases at J, with 13 bases between the two ends. The CDR3 extends over 15 amino acids. CDR3 loop: CASSLVRGLGYEQYF. CDR3 DNA: TGTGCCAGCAGTTTAGTTAGAGGGCTCGGCTACGAGCAGTACTTC.

This clonotype was seen more than once but under ten times. The genes are TRBV5-1 and TRBJ2-5, with D unclear. V lost 4 bases, J lost 1 base, and 5 bases lay in between. The length of the CDR3 is 12 residues. CDR1 and CDR2 (germline): SGHRS, YFSETQ. The CDR3 DNA reads TGCGCCAGCAGCCATTTCCAAGAGACCCAGTACTTC. As protein: CASSHFQETQYF.

The chain couples TRBV25-1 to TRBJ1-2; D not certain. V was cut by 2 bases and J by 2 bases, with 0 bases left in between. CDR3 length equals 11 residues. Germline-derived CDR1 and CDR2 are MGHDK and SYGVNS. The CDR3 coding sequence is TGTGCCAGCAGTGAAAACTATGGCTACACCTTC. Protein sequence: CASSENYGYTF.

This chain links TRBV27 with TRBJ1-2; the D is unclear. CDR3 length: 12 amino acids. Germline V gives CDR1 MNHEY, CDR2 SMNVEV (reference sequence). V was shortened by 5 bases and J by 3 bases, with 7 bases between the two germline ends. In nucleotides, the CDR3 is TGTGCCAGCAGTGGCACCTACTATGGCTACACCTTC. It is translated as CASSGTYYGYTF.

The rearrangement links TRBV27 to TRBJ2-1, with D unclear. The V and J ends lost 6 bases and 1 base respectively, with 13 bases between them. CDR1 and CDR2 (germline): MNHEY, SMNVEV (reference sequence). CDR3 length: 15 amino acids. This chain's CDR3 is CASSFYVSSYNEQFF. The DNA of the CDR3 is TGTGCCAGCAGCTTCTACGTATCGTCCTACAATGAGCAGTTCTTC.

The gene calls are TRBV9 and TRBJ2-5; D is undetermined. This CDR3 is 13 amino acids long. Germline V gives CDR1 SGDLS, CDR2 YYNGEE. The V and J ends lost 3 bases and 0 bases respectively, with 6 bases between them. The CDR3 sequence: CASSGMYQETQYF. The CDR3, as DNA: TGTGCCAGCAGCGGCATGTACCAAGAGACCCAGTACTTC.

This clonotype has only a few counts. V is TRBV19 and J is TRBJ2-2; no clear D. The length of the CDR3 is 11 residues. Germline CDR1 reads LNHDA; CDR2 reads SQIVND (reference sequence). V dropped 5 bases and J dropped 8 bases, with 6 bases sitting between them. Written as DNA, the CDR3 is TGTGCCAGTAGTCCCGGTGGGGAGCTGTTTTTT. It encodes CASSPGGELFF. Complete variable domain (other parts from reference TRBV19 and TRBJ2-2): DGGITQSPKYLFRKEGQNVTLSCEQNLNHDAMYWYRQDPGQGLRLIYYSQIVNDFQKGDIAEGYSVSREKKESFPLTVTSAQKNPTAFYLCASSPGGELFFGEGSRLTVL.

The CDR3 DNA is TGTGCCATCGGTAGCCAGCGTAATGAAAAACTGTTTTTT. Amino acid sequence: CAIGSQRNEKLFF. This sequence joins TRBV10-3 and TRBJ1-4, with unresolved D. Germline V CDR1 and CDR2: ENHRY, SYGVKD. CDR3 length: 13 amino acids. Trimming cost V 8 bases and J 4 bases, with 11 bases left between them.

This clonotype has just a few counts. The chain joins TRBV9 to TRBJ2-1; D gene uncertain. The CDR3 length is 12 residues. The germline gives CDR1 SGDLS, CDR2 YYNGEE. V dropped 6 bases and J dropped 1 base, with 5 bases sitting between them. CDR3 residues: CASTSSYNEQFF. The CDR3 coding sequence is TGTGCCAGCACTAGTTCCTACAATGAGCAGTTCTTC.

The chain links TRBV15 to TRBJ2-7, with D uncertain. Germline loops: CDR1 LNHNV, CDR2 YYDKDF (reference sequence). CDR3 length equals 16 residues. Trimming took 1 base from V and 7 from J, leaving 20 bases between them. Here the CDR3 DNA reads TGTGCCACCAGCAGAGGGGATAGTGACGCTTACGAGGAGCAGTACTTC. Amino acid sequence: CATSRGDSDAYEEQYF. Using reference TRBV15 and TRBJ2-7 for the parts outside the CDR3, the full variable domain is DAMVIQNPRYQVTQFGKPVTLSCSQTLNHNVMYWYQQKSSQAPKLLFHYYDKDFNNEADTPDNFQSRRPNTSFCFLDIRSPGLGDTAMYLCATSRGDSDAYEEQYFGPGTRLTVT.

The V call is TRBV9, the J call TRBJ1-2; 9 bases map to TRBD1. The V gene's germline CDR1 is SGDLS and CDR2 YYNGEE. V lost 2 bases and J lost 2; bases outside the gene matches: 1. This CDR3 is built from 14 residues. This chain's CDR3 is CASSVGTGNYGYTF. The CDR3, as DNA: TGTGCCAGCAGCGTGGGGACAGGGAACTATGGCTACACCTTC.

This chain links TRBV12-3 or TRBV12-4 with TRBJ2-1; 10 bases are shared with TRBD2. V lost 6 bases and J lost 7; bases outside the gene matches: 9. CDR3 size: 15 residues. The CDR3 nucleotides read TGTGCCAGCAGCCAAGCGGGGGGGCCGCCGAATGAGCAGTTCTTC. Translating it yields CASSQAGGPPNEQFF.

The chain couples TRBV19 to TRBJ2-2, with TRBD2 matching 11 bases. The germline CDR1 and CDR2 sequences are LNHDA and SQIVND (reference sequence). Germline trimming cut 4 bases from V and 4 bases from J; bases unmatched to any gene: 8. The CDR3 consists of 17 residues. The CDR3 DNA reads as TGTGCCAGTAGTACCACTAGCGGGAGTTCGAGCACCGGGGAGCTGTTTTTT. Amino acids: CASSTTSGSSSTGELFF.

The chain recombines TRBV2 with TRBJ1-1; D may be TRBD1 (5 bases). The CDR3 is 13 residues long. Germline V gene sequence: CDR1 SNHLY, CDR2 FYNNEI. With 7 bases removed from V and 1 base from J, the gap between germline ends came to 10 bases. CDR3 residues: CASKRGWNTEAFF. The CDR3 coding sequence is TGTGCCAGCAAACGGGGGTGGAACACTGAAGCTTTCTTT.

The chain links TRBV5-1 to TRBJ1-1, with D tentatively TRBD1 (5 bases). V dropped 3 bases and J dropped 5 bases, with 11 bases sitting between them. This CDR3 spans 13 amino acids. The germline V gene has CDR1 SGHRS and CDR2 YFSETQ. CDR3 coding DNA: TGCGCCAGCAGCTATCCCGGGGCGACTGAAGCTTTCTTT. Translation gives CASSYPGATEAFF.

The gene calls are TRBV11-2 and TRBJ2-1; 8 positions agree with TRBD1. This CDR3 is built from 15 residues. Unmatched junction bases numbered 2, after V lost 1 base and J lost 3 bases. Germline V lookup: CDR1 SGHAT, CDR2 FQNNGV. This chain's CDR3 is CASSLGTGFYNEQFF. CDR3 DNA sequence: TGTGCCAGCAGCTTAGGGACAGGGTTCTACAATGAGCAGTTCTTC.

In DNA form, the CDR3 reads TGCGCCAGCAGTGAGTGGCAGAAAGAGACCCAGTACTTC. It is translated as CASSEWQKETQYF. This chain connects TRBV10-2 to TRBJ2-5; D unresolved. Trimming stripped 1 base from V and 3 bases from J, with 6 bases between. The CDR3 sequence is 13 residues long. CDR1 and CDR2 from the germline V gene are WSHSY and SAAADI.

With respect to this clonotype: Without the conserved terminal phenylalanine or tryptophan, this CDR3 likely stems from a read error. The chain combines TRBV19 with TRBJ1-1; D remains unclear. The CDR3 has 12 residues. Per germline, CDR1 LNHDA and CDR2 SQIVND (reference sequence). V lost 5 bases, J lost 1 base, and 5 bases lay in between. CDR3 DNA: TGTGCCAGTAGTTGGGAGAACACTGAAGCTTTCGTT. Residues: CASSWENTEAFV.

This clonotype appeared once. The V call is TRBV29-1, the J call TRBJ1-2, with 9 nucleotides matching TRBD1. CDR3 length equals 13 residues. V lost 3 bases to trimming and J lost 5 bases; unmatched junction nucleotides: 4. CDR1 SQVTM and CDR2 ANQGSEA come from the germline V gene. As DNA, the CDR3 is TGCAGCGTTGAGGGACAGGGCGGGTATGGCTACACCTTC. This gives the protein CSVEGQGGYGYTF.

The chain combines TRBV4-1 with TRBJ2-1; TRBD2 aligns across 16 bases. This CDR3 has 17 amino acids. V lost 0 bases to trimming and J lost 7 bases; unmatched junction nucleotides: 3. Germline values: CDR1 MGHRA, CDR2 YSYEKL. CDR3 sequence reads: CASSQEGLAGGRNEQFF. In DNA form, the CDR3 reads TGCGCCAGCAGCCAAGAGGGACTAGCGGGGGGGCGGAATGAGCAGTTCTTC.